This entry lists 8 T cell receptor beta chains sequenced from one sample in a study of T cell changes during pregnancy in multiple sclerosis. Sequencing was performed with immunoSEQ multiplex PCR; in TCRdb, only in-frame clones are kept and a portion is missing. The table records around 35,000 clones, 90% of them present only once. Sample: CD8+ T cells from peripheral blood mononuclear cells, taken after pregnancy. The receptor source for this set is a female donor with multiple sclerosis, enrolled in a pregnancy study.

The chain combines TRBV11-2 with TRBJ1-1, with D tentatively TRBD1 (6 bases). This CDR3 is built from 13 residues. Trimming removed 3 bases from V and 4 bases from J, with 9 bases in between. Germline lookup yields CDR1 SGHAT and CDR2 FQNNGV. CDR3 coding DNA: TGTGCCAGCAGCTTTCCAGGGGTCACTGAAGCTTTCTTT. Encoded protein: CASSFPGVTEAFF.

The V and J genes are TRBV2 and TRBJ2-1, with TRBD1 matching 8 bases. CDR1 SNHLY and CDR2 FYNNEI come from the germline V gene. The CDR3 loop spans 19 amino acids. Trimming took 4 bases from V and 6 from J; bases not matched to a gene: 20. CDR3 protein: CASSAVQGVHDRPRNEQFF. The CDR3 bases are TGTGCCAGCAGTGCCGTACAGGGGGTCCATGACAGACCTCGCAATGAGCAGTTCTTC.

This rearrangement joins TRBV5-4 to TRBJ1-1, with 8 bases that match TRBD1. Germline V CDR1 and CDR2: SGHNT, YYREEE (reference sequence). The V segment lost 7 bases and the J segment 3 bases; nucleotides outside the gene matches: 20. The CDR3 is 18 amino acids. In DNA, the CDR3 is TGTGCCAGCTCCCCTGGGGAACTAAGAGGGACAGGTTACACTGAAGCTTTCTTT. Protein sequence: CASSPGELRGTGYTEAFF. The complete variable domain, with remaining parts taken from reference TRBV5-4 and TRBJ1-1, reads ETGVTQSPTHLIKTRGQQVTLRCSSQSGHNTVSWYQQALGQGPQFIFQYYREEENGRGNFPPRFSGLQFPNYSSELNVNALELDDSALYLCASSPGELRGTGYTEAFFGQGTRLTVV.

J is TRBJ1-2 and V is TRBV19; 7 positions match TRBD1. The CDR3 is made up of 17 amino acids. Germline V CDR1 and CDR2: LNHDA, SQIVND (reference sequence). Trimming cost V 1 base and J 5 bases; bases outside gene matches: 13. The CDR3 DNA reads TGTGCCAGTAGTATAGGGCAGACAGGGTCAACGACTTATGGCTACACCTTC. Encoded protein: CASSIGQTGSTTYGYTF.

The V call is TRBV7-2, the J call TRBJ1-2; D is undetermined. The V and J ends lost 8 bases and 3 bases respectively, with 10 bases between them. Per the germline V gene, CDR1 is SGHTA and CDR2 is FQGNSA. The CDR3 has 12 residues. CDR3 amino acids: CASLREDYGYTF. The CDR3 DNA reads TGTGCCAGCTTGCGGGAGGACTATGGCTACACCTTC.

This sequence joins TRBV30 and TRBJ1-4; 8 nucleotides agree with TRBD1. V lost 4 bases to trimming and J lost 2 bases; unmatched junction nucleotides: 3. Germline CDR1 GTSNPN, CDR2 SVGIG (reference sequence). The length of the CDR3 is 14 residues. The CDR3 bases are TGTGCCTGGACCCAGGGGGCTACTAATGAAAAACTGTTTTTT. Its translation: CAWTQGATNEKLFF. The full variable domain, with the rest looked up from reference TRBV30 and TRBJ1-4, is SQTIHQWPATLVQPVGSPLSLECTVEGTSNPNLYWYRQAAGRGLQLLFYSVGIGQISSEVPQNLSASRPQDRQFILSSKKLLLSDSGFYLCAWTQGATNEKLFFGSGTQLSVL.

The J gene is TRBJ1-4, the V gene TRBV7-9; D may be TRBD1 (5 bases). The CDR3 extends over 13 amino acids. CDR1 is SEHNR and CDR2 is FQNEAQ in the germline V gene (reference sequence). Trimming took 0 bases from V and 8 from J, leaving 7 bases between them. CDR3 region: CASSLATAEKLFF. In DNA form, the CDR3 reads TGTGCCAGCAGCTTAGCGACAGCAGAAAAACTGTTTTTT.

The V call is TRBV5-1, the J call TRBJ1-1; the D gene is possibly TRBD1 (5 bases). This CDR3 spans 14 amino acids. The germline gives CDR1 SGHRS, CDR2 YFSETQ. V dropped 4 bases and J dropped 5 bases, with 15 bases sitting between them. CDR3 region: CASSPLAGGTEAFF. The CDR3 nucleotides read TGCGCCAGCAGCCCACTCGCGGGGGGAACTGAAGCTTTCTTT.